This T cell receptor (beta chain) is drawn from a study of cytomegalovirus exposure and HLA in healthy donors. Produced via immunoSEQ multiplex PCR; TCRdb's table is partial and in-frame only. The sample holds 150,000 to 200,000 clones; roughly 89% are singletons and the top ten take 10% to 13%. General study points: Using the classifier, cytomegalovirus status was reportedly diagnosed with high specificity and sensitivity.

The length of the CDR3 is 15 residues. Germline CDR1 SGHNT, CDR2 YYREEE (reference sequence). V lost 2 bases and J lost 5, with 13 bases in between. About this clone: Its target is not known.

Sequenced: PBMCs. The chain links TRBV5-4 to TRBJ1-4; D is possibly TRBD1 (6 bases). The source of this sequence is a woman under 30 in good health and CMV-seropositive. For the CDR3, the DNA is TGTGCCAGCAGCTTACAGGGCGTTGGAAATGAAAAACTGTTTTTT. Amino acid sequence: CASSLQGVGNEKLFF. The full variable domain, completed using reference TRBV5-4 and TRBJ1-4, is ETGVTQSPTHLIKTRGQQVTLRCSSQSGHNTVSWYQQALGQGPQFIFQYYREEENGRGNFPPRFSGLQFPNYSSELNVNALELDDSALYLCASSLQGVGNEKLFFGSGTQLSVL.